This T cell receptor beta chain appears in the sequencing data of a study of molecular identifiers for immune sequencing clone quantification. Study at large: Across replicate runs, RNA obtained from approximately 20,000 or 100,000 naive CD8 cells was divided into five, with four undergoing sequencing.

Libraries of bulk TCR were made by previously described methods (with listed TCR primers). From the PCR reads, TCRdb called clonotypes with MiXCR, one entry per CDR3 protein. The sample has a few hundred thousand distinct CDR3 sequences, over 20% seen once; the top ten hold 0.7% to 0.95%. Investigators produced naive CD8 libraries from 20,000 to 1,000,000 sorted cells, drawing on 10%, 30% or 50% RNA. A CD8+CD4-CCR7+CD45RA+ gate was used to sort naive CD8 T cells. Germline CDR1 LNHDA, CDR2 SQIVND (reference sequence). V gave up 2 bases and J gave up 6 bases; unmatched junction bases: 3. The CDR3 is 15 residues long.

The source is a human donor in good health. Some libraries in this study had Jurkat cell RNA spiked in. Input material: naive CD8+ T cells from blood, with Jurkat cell RNA spiked in. Subset denoted: FACS-sorted CD8+CD4-CCR7+CD45RA+ naive T cells. J is TRBJ2-2 and V is TRBV19; 10 nucleotides agree with TRBD1. CDR3 bases: TGTGCCAGTAGTATATGGACAGGGGGTCCCGGGGAGCTGTTTTTT. This codes for CASSIWTGGPGELFF.